The sample holds one count of the clone carrying this T cell receptor beta chain. Antigen unknown. The primer mix had 60 Vbeta and 13 Jbeta primers. Data came from immunoSEQ multiplex PCR; TCRdb stores just in-frame clones and leaves some out. The profile shows 200,000 or so clones, about four fifths of them singletons. The entry originates in a study of cytomegalovirus exposure and HLA in healthy donors. Regarding the study as a whole: Most sequenced TCRs were rare (though some public TCRs occurred in many donors). Several V segments, TRBV6-2 and TRBV6-3 among them, could not be told apart and were dropped. Evidence from a later analysis indicated that most CMV-associated TCR beta chains looked HLA-restricted.

The CDR3 covers 19 residues. Sequenced input: PBMCs. The TCR was taken from a boy between 10 and 17 years old in good health and CMV-seronegative. The chain combines TRBV1 with TRBJ2-3; the D segment call TRBD2 is taken from the table without a DNA check. TRBV1 counts as a pseudogene. The CDR3 here is CTSSQEGLAGGCSTDTQYF. In nucleotides, the CDR3 is TGCACCAGCAGCCAAGAGGGACTAGCGGGAGGTTGTAGCACAGATACGCAGTATTTT.